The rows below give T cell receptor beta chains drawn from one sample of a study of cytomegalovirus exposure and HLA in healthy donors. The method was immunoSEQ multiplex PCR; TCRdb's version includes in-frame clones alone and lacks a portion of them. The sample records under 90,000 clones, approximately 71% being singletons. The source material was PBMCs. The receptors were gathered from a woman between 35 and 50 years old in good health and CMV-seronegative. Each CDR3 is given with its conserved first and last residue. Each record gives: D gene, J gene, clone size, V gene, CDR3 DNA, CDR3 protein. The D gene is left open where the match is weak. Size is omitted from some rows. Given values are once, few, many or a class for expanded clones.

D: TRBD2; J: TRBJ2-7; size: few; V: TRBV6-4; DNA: TGTGCCAGCAGCCCCACTAGCGGGGGGGCCTACGAGCAGTACTTC; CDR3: CASSPTSGGAYEQYF
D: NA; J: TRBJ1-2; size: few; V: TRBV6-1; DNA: TGTGCCAGCAGTCCCCAGGGATTGGCTAACTATGGCTACACCTTC; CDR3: CASSPQGLANYGYTF
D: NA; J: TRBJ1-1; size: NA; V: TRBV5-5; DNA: TGTGCCAGCAGCCGACAGGCGTTGAACACTGAAGCTTTCTTT; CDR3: CASSRQALNTEAFF
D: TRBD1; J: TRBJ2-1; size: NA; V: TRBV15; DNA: TGTGCCACCAGCAAGATCAGGGACAGCCACTACAATGAGCAGTTCTTC; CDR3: CATSKIRDSHYNEQFF
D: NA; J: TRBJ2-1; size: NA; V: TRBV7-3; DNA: TGTGCCAGCAGCTTAACCCGCAGCTCCTACAATGAGCAGTTCTTC; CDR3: CASSLTRSSYNEQFF
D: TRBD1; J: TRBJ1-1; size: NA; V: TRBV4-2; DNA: TGTGCCAGCAGCCCCGGACAGGGAAAAACTGAAGCTTTCTTT; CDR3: CASSPGQGKTEAFF
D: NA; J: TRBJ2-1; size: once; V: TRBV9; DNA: TGTGCCAGCAGCGGCCCCGCGGCGGGAGAGCAGTTCTTC; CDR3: CASSGPAAGEQFF
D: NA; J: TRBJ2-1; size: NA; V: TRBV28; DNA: TGTGCCAGCAGTTCCCCAGTTGCCTACAATGAGCAGTTCTTC; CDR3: CASSSPVAYNEQFF
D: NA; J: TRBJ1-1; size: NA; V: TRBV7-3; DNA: TGTGCCAGCAGCTTAGTGGCAGGGGCTGAAGCTTTCTTT; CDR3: CASSLVAGAEAFF
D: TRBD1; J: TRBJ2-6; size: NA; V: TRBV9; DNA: TGTGCCAGCAGCGGGGACAGGGGCTCTGGGGCCAACGTCCTGACTTTC; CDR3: CASSGDRGSGANVLTF
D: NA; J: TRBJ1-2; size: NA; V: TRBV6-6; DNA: TGTGCCAGCAGGGACAGTAAAGGCTACACCTTC; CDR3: CASRDSKGYTF
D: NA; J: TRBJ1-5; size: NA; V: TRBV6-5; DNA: TGTGCCAGCAGTTACGACAGATATAGCAATCAGCCCCAGCATTTT; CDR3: CASSYDRYSNQPQHF
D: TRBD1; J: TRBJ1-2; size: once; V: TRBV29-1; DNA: TGCAGCGTGAAACAGGGGGGCGACTATGGCTACACCTTC; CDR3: CSVKQGGDYGYTF
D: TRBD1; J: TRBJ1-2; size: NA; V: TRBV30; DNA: TGTGCCTGGAGTCCGGGACAGGGAGTGAAAGGCTACACCTTT; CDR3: CAWSPGQGVKGYTF
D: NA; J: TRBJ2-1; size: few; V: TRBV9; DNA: TGTGCCAGCAGCGTAATGTCGAATGAGCAGTTCTTC; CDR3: CASSVMSNEQFF
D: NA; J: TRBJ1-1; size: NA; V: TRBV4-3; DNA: TGCGCCAGCAGCCAAGCGGGGGGGCGTACTGAAGCTTTCTTT; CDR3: CASSQAGGRTEAFF
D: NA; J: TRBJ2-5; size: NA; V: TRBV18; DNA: TGTGCCAGCTCACCACGCCGGGGTGTGTCGGGCAGGGGAGGGGAGACCCAGTACTTC; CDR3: CASSPRRGVSGRGGETQYF
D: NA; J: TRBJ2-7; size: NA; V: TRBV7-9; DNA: TGTGCCAGCAGCTCCCCGGGGGTTACCTACGAGCAGTACTTC; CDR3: CASSSPGVTYEQYF
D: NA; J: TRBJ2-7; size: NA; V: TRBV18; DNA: TGTGCCAGCTCACCCCGACAGACCAACTCCTACGAGCAGTACTTC; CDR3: CASSPRQTNSYEQYF
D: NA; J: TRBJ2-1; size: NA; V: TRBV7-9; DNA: TGTGCCAGCAGTAAAGCTTCAGGTGGGCCGTTCTTC; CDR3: CASSKASGGPFF
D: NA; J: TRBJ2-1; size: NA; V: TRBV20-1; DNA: TGCAGTGCTCTCCTTAAAAATGAGCAGTTCTTC; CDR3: CSALLKNEQFF
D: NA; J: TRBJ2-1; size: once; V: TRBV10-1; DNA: TGCGCCAGCAGTGAGTCATTAGGGGCCGTTTACAATGAGCAGTTCTTC; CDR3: CASSESLGAVYNEQFF
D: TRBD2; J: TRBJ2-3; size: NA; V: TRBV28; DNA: TGTGCCAGCAGGGGAGGGCCTTACACAGATACGCAGTATTTT; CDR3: CASRGGPYTDTQYF
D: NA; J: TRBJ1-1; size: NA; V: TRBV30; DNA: TGTGCCTGGAGTGTACTAGGCGGGGAAGCTTTCTTT; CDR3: CAWSVLGGEAFF
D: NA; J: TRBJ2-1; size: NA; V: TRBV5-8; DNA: TGTGCCGAGGCGGTAGCGGACTACAATGAGCAGTTCTTC; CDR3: CAEAVADYNEQFF
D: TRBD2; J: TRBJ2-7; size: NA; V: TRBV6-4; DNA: TGTGCCAGCAGGGTTGGGACTAGCGGGAGTCGGTCCTACGAGCAGTACTTC; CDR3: CASRVGTSGSRSYEQYF
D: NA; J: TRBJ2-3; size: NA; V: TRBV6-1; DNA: TGTGCCAGCAGTGACCTAGGGAGAGCGGAGAGCACAGATACGCAGTATTTT; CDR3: CASSDLGRAESTDTQYF
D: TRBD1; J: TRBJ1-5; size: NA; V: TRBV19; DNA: TGTGCCAGTAGGGCCGACAGGGCGCTCAATCAGCCCCAGCATTTT; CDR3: CASRADRALNQPQHF
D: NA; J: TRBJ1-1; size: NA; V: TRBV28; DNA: TGTGCCAGCAGGAACCAGGGGCTGCAGAACACTGAAGCTTTCTTT; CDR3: CASRNQGLQNTEAFF
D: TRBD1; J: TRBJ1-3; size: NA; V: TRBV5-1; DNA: TGCGCCAGCAGCCACGGGACAGGGGAGGCTGGAAACACCATATATTTT; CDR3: CASSHGTGEAGNTIYF
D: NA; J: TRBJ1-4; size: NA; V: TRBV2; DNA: TGTGCCAGCCAGGTCGGGGAAGCGGATGAAAAACTGTTTTTT; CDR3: CASQVGEADEKLFF
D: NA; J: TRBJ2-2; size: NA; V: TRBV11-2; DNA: TGTGCCAGCAGGCCACAGGGGAACACCGGGGAGCTGTTTTTT; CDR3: CASRPQGNTGELFF
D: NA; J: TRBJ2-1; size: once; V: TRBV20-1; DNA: TGCAGTGCGGACGAAGGGACAGAGCAGTTCTTC; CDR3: CSADEGTEQFF
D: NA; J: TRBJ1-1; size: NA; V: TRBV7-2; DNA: TGTGCCAGCAGCCTGGACAGAGCGAACACTGAAGCTTTCTTT; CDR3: CASSLDRANTEAFF
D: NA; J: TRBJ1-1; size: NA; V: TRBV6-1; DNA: TGTGCCAGCAGAATCTCAGGGGAGAACACTGAAGCTTTCTTT; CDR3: CASRISGENTEAFF
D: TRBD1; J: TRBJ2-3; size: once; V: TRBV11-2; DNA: TGTGCCAGCAGCTTAGGGGGGACAGGAGCAGATACGCAGTATTTT; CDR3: CASSLGGTGADTQYF
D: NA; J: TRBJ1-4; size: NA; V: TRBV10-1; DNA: TGCGCCAGCAGCCCGGGATTGACACGGAATGAAAAACTGTTTTTT; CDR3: CASSPGLTRNEKLFF
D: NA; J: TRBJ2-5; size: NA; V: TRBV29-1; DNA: TGCAGCGTTGAGCCCACACGGGACAATACGGCAGAGACCCAGTACTTC; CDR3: CSVEPTRDNTAETQYF
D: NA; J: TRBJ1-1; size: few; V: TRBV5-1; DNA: TGCGCCAGCAGCTTGGCCGGGGGTTACACTGAAGCTTTCTTT; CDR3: CASSLAGGYTEAFF
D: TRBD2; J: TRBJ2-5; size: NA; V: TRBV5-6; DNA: TGTGCCAGCAGCGGGACTACGGTAGAGACCCAGTACTTC; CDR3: CASSGTTVETQYF
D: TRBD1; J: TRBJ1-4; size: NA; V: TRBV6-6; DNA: TGTGCCAGCAGTTACGGAGACAGGGAAGGCGAAAAACTGTTTTTT; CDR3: CASSYGDREGEKLFF
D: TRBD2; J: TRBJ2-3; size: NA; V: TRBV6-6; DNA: TGTGCCAGCAGTTACTCCGTAGCGGGAGCAGATACGCAGTATTTT; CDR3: CASSYSVAGADTQYF
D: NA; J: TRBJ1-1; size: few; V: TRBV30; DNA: TGTGCCTGGAGTCCTATGAACACTGAAGCTTTCTTT; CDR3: CAWSPMNTEAFF
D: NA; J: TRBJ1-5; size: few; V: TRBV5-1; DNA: TGCGCCAGCAGCTTGGAAGGGGGTAAGCGTCAGCCCCAGCATTTT; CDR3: CASSLEGGKRQPQHF